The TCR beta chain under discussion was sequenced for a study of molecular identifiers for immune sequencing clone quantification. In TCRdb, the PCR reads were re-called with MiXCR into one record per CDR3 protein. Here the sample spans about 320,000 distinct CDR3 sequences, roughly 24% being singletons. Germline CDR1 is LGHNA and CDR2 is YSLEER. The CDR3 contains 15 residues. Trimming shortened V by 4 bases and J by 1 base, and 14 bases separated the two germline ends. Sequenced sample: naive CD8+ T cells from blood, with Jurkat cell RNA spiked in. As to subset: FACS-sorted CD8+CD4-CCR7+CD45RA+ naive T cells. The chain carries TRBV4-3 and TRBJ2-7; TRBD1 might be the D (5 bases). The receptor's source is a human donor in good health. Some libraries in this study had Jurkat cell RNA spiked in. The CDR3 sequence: CASSLGIKGSYEQYF. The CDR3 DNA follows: TGCGCCAGCAGCCTTGGTATCAAGGGGTCCTACGAGCAGTACTTC.